Here is one T cell receptor beta chain with its context. This sample stems from a study of Graves' ophthalmopathy and Graves' hyperthyroidism. The germline V gene has CDR1 SQVTM and CDR2 ANQGSEA. The trim removed 8 bases at V and 0 bases at J, leaving 2 bases unmatched. There are 12 residues in the CDR3. Amplification of the TCR beta CDR3 regions used RNA transcripts (as template). First-round RT-PCR with HTBI primers preceded a second-round multiplex PCR. TCRdb processed the multiplex PCR reads anew with MiXCR; each CDR3 protein has one entry. The repertoire consists of roughly 600,000 distinct CDR3 sequences, with about two fifths occurring once and the leading ten covering around 4%.

Sequenced material: peripheral blood or thyroid tissue (not recorded which). This chain joins TRBV29-1 and TRBJ1-2; 8 bases match TRBD1. This clonotype was obtained from an adult man with Graves' hyperthyroidism. Here the CDR3 DNA reads TGCAGCCGGGGACAGGCTAACTATGGCTACACCTTC. Protein sequence: CSRGQANYGYTF.